Here is one T cell receptor (beta chain) with its context. What it binds is not known. The data are from a study of cytomegalovirus exposure and HLA in healthy donors. For the study at large: Per a later analysis, the approximately 620 first-cohort and under 150 validation repertoires shared one platform. Notes on the study in general: Within the 100 to 150 validation repertoires, first-cohort TCR clusters tended to co-occur, according to a later analysis. Cytomegalovirus status was reportedly diagnosed by the classifier with high specificity and sensitivity. Cytomegalovirus association was listed for 150 to 200 TCR beta chains.

The CDR3 length is 14 residues. V was pared by 4 bases and J by 1 base, with 11 bases between. CDR1 is SGDLS and CDR2 is YYNGEE in the germline V gene. Repertoires were generated with immunoSEQ multiplex PCR, while TCRdb's copy carries only in-frame clones and drops some. The data hold 110,000 to 150,000 clones, with about 94% observed a single time. The TCR was taken from a man younger than 35 in good health and CMV-seropositive. The chain links TRBV9 to TRBJ2-5, with a possible D match to TRBD2 (6 bases). Material: PBMCs. The CDR3 is CASSPWDFQETQYF. The CDR3 nucleotides read TGTGCCAGCAGCCCCTGGGACTTCCAAGAGACCCAGTACTTC. Complete variable domain (other parts from reference TRBV9 and TRBJ2-5): DSGVTQTPKHLITATGQRVTLRCSPRSGDLSVYWYQQSLDQGLQFLIQYYNGEERAKGNILERFSAQQFPDLHSELNLSSLELGDSALYFCASSPWDFQETQYFGPGTRLLVL.